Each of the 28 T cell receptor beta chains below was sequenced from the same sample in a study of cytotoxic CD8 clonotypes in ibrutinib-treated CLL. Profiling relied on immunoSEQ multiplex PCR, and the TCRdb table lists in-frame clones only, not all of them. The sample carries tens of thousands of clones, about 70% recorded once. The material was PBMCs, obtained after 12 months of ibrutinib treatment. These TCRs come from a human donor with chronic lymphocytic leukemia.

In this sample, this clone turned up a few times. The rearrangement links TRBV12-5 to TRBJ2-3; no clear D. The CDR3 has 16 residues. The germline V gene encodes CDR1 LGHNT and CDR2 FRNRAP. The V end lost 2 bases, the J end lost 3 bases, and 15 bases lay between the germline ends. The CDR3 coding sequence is TGTGCTAGTGGTTTGCCACAGATGGGCATGACAGATACGCAGTATTTT. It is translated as CASGLPQMGMTDTQYF.

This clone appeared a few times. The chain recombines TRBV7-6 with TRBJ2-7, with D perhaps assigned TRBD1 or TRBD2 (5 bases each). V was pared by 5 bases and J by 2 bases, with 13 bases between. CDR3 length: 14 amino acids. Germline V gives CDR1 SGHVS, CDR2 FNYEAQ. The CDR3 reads CASSARDGPYEQYF. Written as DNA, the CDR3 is TGTGCCAGCAGCGCCCGGGACGGTCCCTACGAGCAGTACTTC.

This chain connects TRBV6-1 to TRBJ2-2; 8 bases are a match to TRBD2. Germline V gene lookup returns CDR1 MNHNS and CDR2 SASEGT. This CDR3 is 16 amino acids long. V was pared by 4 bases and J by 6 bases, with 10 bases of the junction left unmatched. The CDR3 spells CASSAPGLGSAGELFF. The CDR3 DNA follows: TGTGCCAGCAGTGCCCCGGGACTAGGTTCGGCCGGGGAGCTGTTTTTT.

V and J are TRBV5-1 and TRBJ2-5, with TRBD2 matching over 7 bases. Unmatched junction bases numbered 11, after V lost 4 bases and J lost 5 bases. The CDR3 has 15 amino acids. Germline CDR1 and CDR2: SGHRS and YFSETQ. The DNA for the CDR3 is TGCGCCAGCAGCGGGAGGGTCCTCCCCGGCGAGACCCAGTACTTC. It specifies CASSGRVLPGETQYF.

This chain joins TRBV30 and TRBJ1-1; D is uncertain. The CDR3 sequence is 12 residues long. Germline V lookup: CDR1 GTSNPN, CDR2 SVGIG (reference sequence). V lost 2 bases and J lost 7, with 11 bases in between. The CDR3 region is CAWSINLDEAFF. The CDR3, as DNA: TGTGCCTGGAGTATTAATTTGGATGAAGCTTTCTTT.

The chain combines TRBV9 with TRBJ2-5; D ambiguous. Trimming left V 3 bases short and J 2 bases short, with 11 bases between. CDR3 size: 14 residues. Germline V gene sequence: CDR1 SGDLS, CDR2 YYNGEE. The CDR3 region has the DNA TGTGCCAGCAGCGCCGGTTATGGGCAAGAGACCCAGTACTTC. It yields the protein CASSAGYGQETQYF.

The CDR3 sequence: CASKVLTDTQYF. CDR3 nucleotides: TGTGCCAGCAAGGTCCTCACAGATACGCAGTATTTT. The chain carries TRBV7-2 and TRBJ2-3; D remains ambiguous. V shed 7 bases and J shed 2 bases, with 7 bases lying between them. The CDR3 is made up of 12 amino acids. Per germline, CDR1 SGHTA and CDR2 FQGNSA. The full variable domain, completed using reference TRBV7-2 and TRBJ2-3, is GAGVSQSPSNKVTEKGKDVELRCDPISGHTALYWYRQSLGQGLEFLIYFQGNSAPDKSGLPSDRFSAERTGGSVSTLTIQRTQQEDSAVYLCASKVLTDTQYFGPGTRLTVL.

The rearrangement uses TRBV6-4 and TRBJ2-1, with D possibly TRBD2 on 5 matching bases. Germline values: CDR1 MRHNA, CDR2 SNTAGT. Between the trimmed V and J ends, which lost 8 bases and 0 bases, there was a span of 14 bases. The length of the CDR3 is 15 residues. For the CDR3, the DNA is TGTGCCAGCGGGAGACCGGTAAGCTCCTACAATGAGCAGTTCTTC. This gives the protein CASGRPVSSYNEQFF.

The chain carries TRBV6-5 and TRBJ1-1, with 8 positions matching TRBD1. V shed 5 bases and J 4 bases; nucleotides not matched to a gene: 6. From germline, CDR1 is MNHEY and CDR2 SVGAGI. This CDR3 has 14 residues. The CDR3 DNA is TGTGCCAGCAGTGCGGACAGGGTAGGCACTGAAGCTTTCTTT. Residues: CASSADRVGTEAFF.

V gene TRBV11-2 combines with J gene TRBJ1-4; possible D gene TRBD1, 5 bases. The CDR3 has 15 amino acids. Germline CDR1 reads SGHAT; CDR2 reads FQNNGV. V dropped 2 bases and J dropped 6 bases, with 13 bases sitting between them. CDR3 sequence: CASSLSAGSDEKLFF. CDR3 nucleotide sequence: TGTGCCAGCAGCTTATCCGCAGGGTCCGATGAAAAACTGTTTTTT.

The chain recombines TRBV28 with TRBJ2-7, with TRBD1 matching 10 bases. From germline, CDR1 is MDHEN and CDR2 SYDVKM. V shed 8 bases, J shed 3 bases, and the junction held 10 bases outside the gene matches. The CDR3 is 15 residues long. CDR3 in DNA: TGTGCCAGCCTACCTTCGGGACAGGGGAACTACGAGCAGTACTTC. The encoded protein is CASLPSGQGNYEQYF.

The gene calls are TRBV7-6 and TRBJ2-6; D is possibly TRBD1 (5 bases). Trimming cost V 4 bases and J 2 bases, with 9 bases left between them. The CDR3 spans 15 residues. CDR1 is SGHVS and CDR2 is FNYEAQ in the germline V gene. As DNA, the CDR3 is TGTGCCAGCAGCTCCGACAGCACTGGGGCCAACGTCCTGACTTTC. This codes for CASSSDSTGANVLTF.

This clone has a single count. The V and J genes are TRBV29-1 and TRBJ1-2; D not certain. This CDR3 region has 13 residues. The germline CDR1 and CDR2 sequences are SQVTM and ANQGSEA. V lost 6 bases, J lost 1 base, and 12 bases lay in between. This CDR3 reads CSVAVTDNYGYTF. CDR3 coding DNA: TGCAGCGTAGCCGTGACTGATAACTATGGCTACACCTTC.

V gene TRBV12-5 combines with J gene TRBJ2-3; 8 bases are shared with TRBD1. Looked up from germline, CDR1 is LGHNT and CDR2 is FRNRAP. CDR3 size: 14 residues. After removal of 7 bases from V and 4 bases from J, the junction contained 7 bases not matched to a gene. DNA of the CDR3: TGTGCTAGTGCCGAGGACAGGGTAGCAGATACGCAGTATTTT. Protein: CASAEDRVADTQYF.

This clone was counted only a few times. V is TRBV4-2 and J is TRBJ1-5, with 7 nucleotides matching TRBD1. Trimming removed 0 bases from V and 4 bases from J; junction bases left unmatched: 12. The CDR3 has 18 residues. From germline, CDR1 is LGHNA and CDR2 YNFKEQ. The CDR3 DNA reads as TGTGCCAGCAGCCAAGATATGAGGGGGCTGGTAAGGAATCAGCCCCAGCATTTT. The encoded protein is CASSQDMRGLVRNQPQHF.

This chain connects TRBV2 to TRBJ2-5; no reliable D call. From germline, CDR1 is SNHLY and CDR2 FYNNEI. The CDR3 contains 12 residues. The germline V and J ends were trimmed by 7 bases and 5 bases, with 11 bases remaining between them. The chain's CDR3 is CASTLLRETQYF. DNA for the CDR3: TGTGCCAGCACGCTTTTACGGGAGACCCAGTACTTC.

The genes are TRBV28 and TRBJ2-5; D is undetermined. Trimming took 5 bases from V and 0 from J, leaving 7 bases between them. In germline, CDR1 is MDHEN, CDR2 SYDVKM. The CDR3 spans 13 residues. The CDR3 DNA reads TGTGCCAGCAGTGACACTTACCAAGAGACCCAGTACTTC. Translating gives CASSDTYQETQYF.

The CDR3: CASNLQGSEQYF. The CDR3 bases are TGCGCCAGCAACCTACAGGGGTCCGAGCAGTACTTC. The chain combines TRBV10-2 with TRBJ2-7; TRBD1 matches at 7 bases. CDR3 length: 12 amino acids. Unmatched junction bases numbered 6, after V lost 7 bases and J lost 6 bases. From germline, CDR1 is WSHSY and CDR2 SAAADI.

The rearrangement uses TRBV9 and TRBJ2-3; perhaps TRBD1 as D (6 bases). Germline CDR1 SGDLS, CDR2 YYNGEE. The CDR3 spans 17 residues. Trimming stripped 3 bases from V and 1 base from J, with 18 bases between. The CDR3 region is CASSAALGGPRTDTQYF. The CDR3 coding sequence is TGTGCCAGCAGCGCGGCCCTTGGGGGCCCACGCACAGATACGCAGTATTTT.

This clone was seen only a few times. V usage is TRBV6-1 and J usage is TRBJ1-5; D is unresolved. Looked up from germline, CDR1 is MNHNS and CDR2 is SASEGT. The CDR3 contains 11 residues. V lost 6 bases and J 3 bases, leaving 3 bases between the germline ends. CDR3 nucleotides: TGTGCCAGCAGCCACAATCAGCCCCAGCATTTT. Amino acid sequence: CASSHNQPQHF.

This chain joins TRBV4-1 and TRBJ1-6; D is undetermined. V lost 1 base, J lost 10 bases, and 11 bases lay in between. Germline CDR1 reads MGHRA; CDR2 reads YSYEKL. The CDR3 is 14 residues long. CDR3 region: CASSQVITGSPLHF. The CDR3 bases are TGCGCCAGCAGCCAAGTCATAACGGGCTCACCCCTCCACTTT.

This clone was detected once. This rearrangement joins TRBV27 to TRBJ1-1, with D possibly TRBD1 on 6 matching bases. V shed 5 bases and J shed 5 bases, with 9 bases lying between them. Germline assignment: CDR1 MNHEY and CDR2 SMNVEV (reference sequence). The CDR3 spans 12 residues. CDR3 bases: TGTGCCAGCAGTGCGGGGGCAACTGAAGCTTTCTTT. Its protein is CASSAGATEAFF.

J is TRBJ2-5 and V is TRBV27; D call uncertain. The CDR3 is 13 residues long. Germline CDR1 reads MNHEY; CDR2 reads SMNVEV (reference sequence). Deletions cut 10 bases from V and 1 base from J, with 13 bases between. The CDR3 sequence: CATRRILQETQYF. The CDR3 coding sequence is TGTGCCACCAGACGTATACTCCAAGAGACCCAGTACTTC.

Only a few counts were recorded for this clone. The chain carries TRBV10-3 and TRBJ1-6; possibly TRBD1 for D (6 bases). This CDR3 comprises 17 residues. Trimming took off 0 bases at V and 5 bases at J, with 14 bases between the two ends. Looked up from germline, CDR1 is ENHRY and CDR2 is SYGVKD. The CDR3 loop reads CAISESRGGGNNSPLHF. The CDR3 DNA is TGTGCCATCAGTGAGTCAAGAGGGGGAGGAAATAATTCACCCCTCCACTTT.

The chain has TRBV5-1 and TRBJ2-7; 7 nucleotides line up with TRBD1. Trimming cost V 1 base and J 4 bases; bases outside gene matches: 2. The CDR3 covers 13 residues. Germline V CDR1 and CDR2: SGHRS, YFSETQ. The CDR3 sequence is CASSLQGEYEQYF. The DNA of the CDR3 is TGCGCCAGCAGCTTGCAGGGGGAATACGAGCAGTACTTC. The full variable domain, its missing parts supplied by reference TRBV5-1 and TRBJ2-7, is KAGVTQTPRYLIKTRGQQVTLSCSPISGHRSVSWYQQTPGQGLQFLFEYFSETQRNKGNFPGRFSGRQFSNSRSEMNVSTLELGDSALYLCASSLQGEYEQYFGPGTRLTVT.

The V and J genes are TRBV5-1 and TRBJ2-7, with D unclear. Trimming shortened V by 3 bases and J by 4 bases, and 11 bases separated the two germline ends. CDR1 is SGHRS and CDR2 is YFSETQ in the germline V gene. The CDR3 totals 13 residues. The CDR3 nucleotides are TGCGCCAGCAGCTCCGTTGGTTGGTACGAGCAGTACTTC. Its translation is CASSSVGWYEQYF.

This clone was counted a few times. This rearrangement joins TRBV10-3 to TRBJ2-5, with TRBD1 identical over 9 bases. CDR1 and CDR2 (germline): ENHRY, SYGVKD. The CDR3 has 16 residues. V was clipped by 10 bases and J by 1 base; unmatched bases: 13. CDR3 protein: CATGGRDRVFQETQYF. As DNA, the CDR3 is TGTGCCACCGGAGGCCGGGACAGGGTATTCCAAGAGACCCAGTACTTC.

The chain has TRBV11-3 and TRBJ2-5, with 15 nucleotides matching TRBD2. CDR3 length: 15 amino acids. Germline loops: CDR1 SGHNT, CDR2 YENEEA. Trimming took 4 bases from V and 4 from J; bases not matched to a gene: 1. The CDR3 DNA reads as TGTGCCAGCAGCTCGGGACTAGCGGGGGGAGAGACCCAGTACTTC. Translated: CASSSGLAGGETQYF.